This TCR beta chain was profiled in a study of regulatory T cells in long-lasting Graves disease. Study-wide results and limits: With persistent disease, TRBV28, TRBJ1-2 and TRBJ2-5 were the favored segments.

The ends lost 1 base at V and 8 bases at J; junction bases unmatched: 15. This CDR3 region has 17 residues. The V gene's germline CDR1 is DFQATT and CDR2 SNEGSKA (reference sequence). The time point is: newly diagnosed GD, antithyroid drugs for less than 3 months. PBMC RNA served as the TCR library source. Graves' disease diagnosis followed American Thyroid Association guidelines. Ten or more counts support this clonotype. Its matching antigen is unknown. HTBI primers from iRepertoire and Arm-PCR of CDR3 regions yielded the TCR beta libraries. Each CDR3 protein gets one entry after TCRdb re-called the multiplex PCR reads with MiXCR. The data hold roughly 610,000 distinct CDR3 sequences, with roughly 15% observed a single time. Separately, the same data were catalogued under a study of T cells in Graves' hyperthyroidism and ophthalmopathy. This second report adds: Using the HTBI primer set, a first-round RT-PCR was run on the TCR CDR3.

The source of this sequence is a man younger than 35 with Graves disease. The sequencing used peripheral blood mononuclear cells (PBMCs), collected at new diagnosis, from a patient treated with antithyroid drugs. The chain recombines TRBV20-1 with TRBJ2-1; 9 bases agree with TRBD2. DNA of the CDR3: TGCAGTGCTAGAGTGATAGGGGCTAGCGGGGCTGGGGATGAGCAGTTCTTC. Its protein is CSARVIGASGAGDEQFF.